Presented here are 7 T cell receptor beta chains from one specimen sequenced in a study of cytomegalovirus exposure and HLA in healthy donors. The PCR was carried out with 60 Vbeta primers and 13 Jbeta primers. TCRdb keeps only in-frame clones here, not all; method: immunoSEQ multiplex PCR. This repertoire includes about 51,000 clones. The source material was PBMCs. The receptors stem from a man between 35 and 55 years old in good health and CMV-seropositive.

CDR3 region: CASSFSSGANVLTF. The CDR3 nucleotides read TGTGCCAGCAGCTTTTCGTCTGGGGCCAACGTCCTGACTTTC. V gene TRBV13 combines with J gene TRBJ2-6; D not resolved. V was clipped by 3 bases and J by 1 base, with 4 bases between them. Looked up from germline, CDR1 is PRHDT and CDR2 is FYEKMQ (reference sequence). CDR3 size: 14 residues.

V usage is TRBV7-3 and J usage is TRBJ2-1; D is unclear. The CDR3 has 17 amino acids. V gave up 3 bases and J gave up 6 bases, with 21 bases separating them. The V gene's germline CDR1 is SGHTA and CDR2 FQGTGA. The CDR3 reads CASSFGSTPALGNEQFF. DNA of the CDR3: TGTGCCAGCAGCTTCGGTAGCACGCCCGCTCTGGGCAATGAGCAGTTCTTC.

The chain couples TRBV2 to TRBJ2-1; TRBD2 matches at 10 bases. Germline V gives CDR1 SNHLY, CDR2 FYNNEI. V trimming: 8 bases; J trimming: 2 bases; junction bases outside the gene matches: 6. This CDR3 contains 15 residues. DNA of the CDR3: TGTGCCAGCGGAGCGGGAGGGTTGGCCTACAATGAGCAGTTCTTC. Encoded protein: CASGAGGLAYNEQFF.

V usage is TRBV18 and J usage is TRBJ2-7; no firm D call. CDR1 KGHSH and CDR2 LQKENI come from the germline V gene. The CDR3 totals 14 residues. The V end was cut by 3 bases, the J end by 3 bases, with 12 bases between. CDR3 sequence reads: CASSPGVLFYEQYF. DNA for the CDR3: TGTGCCAGCTCACCTGGAGTCCTTTTCTACGAGCAGTACTTC. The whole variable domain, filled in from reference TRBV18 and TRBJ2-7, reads NAGVMQNPRHLVRRRGQEARLRCSPMKGHSHVYWYRQLPEEGLKFMVYLQKENIIDESGMPKERFSAEFPKEGPSILRIQQVVRGDSAAYFCASSPGVLFYEQYFGPGTRLTVT.

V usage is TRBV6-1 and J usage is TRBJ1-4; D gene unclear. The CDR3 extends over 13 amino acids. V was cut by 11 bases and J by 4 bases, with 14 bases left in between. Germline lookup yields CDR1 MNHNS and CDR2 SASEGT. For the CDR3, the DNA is TGTGCCGGTGGAGAGGACTATAATGAAAAACTGTTTTTT. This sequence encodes CAGGEDYNEKLFF.

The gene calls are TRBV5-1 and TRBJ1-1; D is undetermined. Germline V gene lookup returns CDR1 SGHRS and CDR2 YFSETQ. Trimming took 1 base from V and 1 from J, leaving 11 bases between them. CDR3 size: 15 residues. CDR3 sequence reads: CASSLLAGSNTEAFF. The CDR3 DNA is TGCGCCAGCAGCTTGCTGGCAGGCTCGAACACTGAAGCTTTCTTT.

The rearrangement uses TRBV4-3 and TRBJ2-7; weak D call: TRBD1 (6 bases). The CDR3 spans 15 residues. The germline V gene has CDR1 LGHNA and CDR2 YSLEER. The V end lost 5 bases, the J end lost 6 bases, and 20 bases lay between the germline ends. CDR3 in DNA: TGCGCCAGCAGCGTAGGGGGAATGGGGGAAGGCGAGCAGTACTTC. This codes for CASSVGGMGEGEQYF.